This entry concerns a single TCR beta chain. Antigen specificity is unknown. This entry comes from a study of blood T cells in healthy people across ages. Regarding the study as a whole: Naive CD4+ cell counts and diversity both ran higher in long-lived than in aged donors. The recorded TCR beta diversity per million T cells decreased in a roughly linear manner with age.

Isolation of PBMCs gave at least 6 million cells per sample. V dropped 5 bases and J dropped 2 bases, with 10 bases sitting between them. This CDR3 is 14 amino acids long. With a J-beta primer mix and a sample-barcoded 5' primer, a second PCR ran about 7 to 11 cycles. Samples each returned at least 3 million CDR3-containing paired-end reads. TCRdb itself ran the 5' RACE reads through MiXCR, one entry per CDR3 protein. The sample comprises around 1,500,000 distinct CDR3 sequences, approximately 28% of which are singletons, and less than 9.5% rests with the top ten. Sequenced: blood. The chain has TRBV12-3 or TRBV12-4 and TRBJ1-3, with D unresolved. The sequence came from a woman aged 25-40 years in good health. The chain's CDR3 is CASSPSRAGNTIYF. In DNA form, the CDR3 reads TGTGCCAGCAGTCCATCCCGCGCTGGAAACACCATATATTTT.